This passage covers 15 T cell receptor beta chains from one sample sequenced in a study of blood T cells in healthy people across ages. Next came a second PCR, run for roughly 6 to 11 cycles, which used a sample-barcoded 5' primer along with a J-beta primer mix. TCRdb redid the calling of the 5' RACE reads with MiXCR, one entry per CDR3 protein. The sample records some 1.4 million distinct CDR3 sequences, 42% being singletons. The sample comprised blood. These receptors all come from a young woman in good health.

The table lists this clonotype with many counts. The V call is TRBV7-2, the J call TRBJ2-5; D gene unclear. The CDR3 loop spans 14 amino acids. V was trimmed by 3 bases and J by 1 base, leaving 9 bases between them. Germline loops: CDR1 SGHTA, CDR2 FQGNSA. The CDR3 coding sequence is TGTGCCAGCAGCTTGGGTGGGGTCCAAGAGACCCAGTACTTC. Translation: CASSLGGVQETQYF. Filled out from reference TRBV7-2 and TRBJ2-5, the complete variable domain reads GAGVSQSPSNKVTEKGKDVELRCDPISGHTALYWYRQSLGQGLEFLIYFQGNSAPDKSGLPSDRFSAERTGGSVSTLTIQRTQQEDSAVYLCASSLGGVQETQYFGPGTRLLVL.

The V gene is TRBV15, the J gene TRBJ2-1, with D perhaps matching TRBD1 (6 bases). The CDR3 length is 13 residues. Germline V CDR1 and CDR2: LNHNV, YYDKDF (reference sequence). V was shortened by 4 bases and J by 4 bases, with 8 bases between the two germline ends. The CDR3 sequence is CATSNQGYNEQFF. CDR3 nucleotides: TGTGCCACCAGCAACCAGGGGTACAATGAGCAGTTCTTC.

This chain's CDR3 is CASSHSGRESSYNSPLHF. The CDR3 nucleotides are TGTGCCAGCAGCCACTCAGGCAGGGAAAGCTCCTATAATTCACCCCTCCACTTT. This sequence joins TRBV11-2 and TRBJ1-6; D might be TRBD1 (5 bases). CDR1 is SGHAT and CDR2 is FQNNGV in the germline V gene. The CDR3 loop spans 18 amino acids. V was pared by 5 bases and J by 0 bases, with 17 bases between.

This sequence joins TRBV10-3 and TRBJ2-1; either TRBD1 or TRBD2 may fit D (6 bases each). CDR3 length: 18 residues. Germline lookup yields CDR1 ENHRY and CDR2 SYGVKD. Trimming removed 9 bases from V and 0 bases from J, with 24 bases in between. The CDR3 nucleotides read TGTGCCATAAAAGGGGGGACGGATCTTCTTAGCTCCTACAATGAGCAGTTCTTC. Residues: CAIKGGTDLLSSYNEQFF.

This clonotype was seen more than once but under ten times. The chain uses TRBV3-1 and TRBJ1-2; the D gene is possibly TRBD1 (5 bases). Trimming took 4 bases from V and 11 from J, leaving 26 bases between them. Germline CDR1 LGHDT, CDR2 YNNKEL (reference sequence). CDR3 length: 16 residues. CDR3 amino acids: CASSPFVGTAGDRYTF. The CDR3 DNA sequence: TGTGCCAGCAGCCCCTTCGTCGGGACGGCAGGTGATAGGTACACCTTC. The whole variable domain, remainder taken from reference TRBV3-1 and TRBJ1-2, is DTAVSQTPKYLVTQMGNDKSIKCEQNLGHDTMYWYKQDSKKFLKIMFSYNNKELIINETVPNRFSPKSPDKAHLNLHINSLELGDSAVYFCASSPFVGTAGDRYTFGSGTRLTVV.

This chain connects TRBV27 to TRBJ2-7; no clear D gene. The V gene's germline CDR1 is MNHEY and CDR2 SMNVEV (reference sequence). The CDR3 sequence is 14 residues long. V shed 4 bases and J shed 1 base, with 11 bases lying between them. Written as DNA, the CDR3 is TGTGCCAGCAGTTCTCGGACGGAATCCTACGAGCAGTACTTC. Translating gives CASSSRTESYEQYF.

This clonotype was counted only a few times. The CDR3 here is CSARETPSNQPQHF. CDR3 nucleotide sequence: TGCAGTGCTAGAGAGACACCTAGCAATCAGCCCCAGCATTTT. The genes are TRBV20-1 and TRBJ1-5; D is uncertain. Germline CDR1 is DFQATT and CDR2 is SNEGSKA (reference sequence). With 0 bases removed from V and 0 bases from J, the gap between germline ends came to 6 bases. CDR3 size: 14 residues.

The chain couples TRBV20-1 to TRBJ2-1; 7 bases align to TRBD2. V trimming: 3 bases; J trimming: 0 bases; junction bases outside the gene matches: 8. CDR1 is DFQATT, CDR2 SNEGSKA, per germline (reference sequence). The length of the CDR3 is 16 residues. As DNA, the CDR3 is TGCAGTGCTAGTTCGGCGGGAGATTCCTCCTACAATGAGCAGTTCTTC. Translated: CSASSAGDSSYNEQFF.

This clonotype has just a few counts. The CDR3 DNA reads TGTGCCAGCGGTCCTTCCTTCAAGGGGGAGACCCAGTACTTC. Translated: CASGPSFKGETQYF. The rearrangement joins TRBV3-1 to TRBJ2-5; weak D call: TRBD1 (5 bases). The germline V and J ends were trimmed by 8 bases and 5 bases, with 18 bases remaining between them. The CDR3 totals 14 residues. Per the germline V gene, CDR1 is LGHDT and CDR2 is YNNKEL (reference sequence).

The chain recombines TRBV7-8 with TRBJ1-2; TRBD1 aligns across 7 bases. Germline CDR1 SGHVS, CDR2 FQNEAQ. V lost 5 bases, J lost 4 bases, and 10 bases stayed unmatched. This CDR3 is built from 15 residues. The chain's CDR3 is CASSQRQGDIYGYTF. CDR3 DNA sequence: TGTGCCAGCAGCCAAAGACAGGGTGATATCTATGGCTACACCTTC.

J is TRBJ1-1 and V is TRBV3-1; perhaps TRBD1 as D (5 bases). Germline CDR1 LGHDT, CDR2 YNNKEL (reference sequence). V lost 3 bases and J lost 8, with 16 bases in between. There are 14 residues in the CDR3. CDR3 amino acids: CASSHRGNGAEAFF. The CDR3 coding sequence is TGTGCCAGCAGCCATCGGGGGAACGGAGCCGAAGCTTTCTTT.

This rearrangement joins TRBV6-1 to TRBJ2-1; 15 bases map to TRBD2. V shed 6 bases, J shed 0 bases, and the junction held 6 bases outside the gene matches. The CDR3 runs to 18 residues. Germline assignment: CDR1 MNHNS and CDR2 SASEGT. Here the CDR3 reads CASRTGTSGGSSYNEQFF. The CDR3 coding sequence is TGTGCCAGCAGGACCGGGACTAGCGGGGGGAGCTCCTACAATGAGCAGTTCTTC.

This chain uses TRBV28 with TRBJ2-7, with TRBD1 matching 7 bases. TRBJ2-5 matches the DNA end more closely, so the J call is doubtful. The length of the CDR3 is 15 residues. Germline CDR1 and CDR2: MDHEN and SYDVKM. CDR3 sequence (DNA): TGTGCCAGCACCCTGGGGGACAGTTCGAAAGAGACCCAGTACTTC. This translates into CASTLGDSSKETQYF.

The chain uses TRBV5-1 and TRBJ1-4; D unresolved. The ends were cut back, 6 bases at V and 8 bases at J, with 11 bases in the middle. Germline V gene lookup returns CDR1 SGHRS and CDR2 YFSETQ. CDR3 size: 12 residues. The DNA of the CDR3 is TGCGCCAGCAAAACCGGAGAGGAAAAACTGTTTTTT. This encodes CASKTGEEKLFF. The complete variable domain, with remaining parts taken from reference TRBV5-1 and TRBJ1-4, reads KAGVTQTPRYLIKTRGQQVTLSCSPISGHRSVSWYQQTPGQGLQFLFEYFSETQRNKGNFPGRFSGRQFSNSRSEMNVSTLELGDSALYLCASKTGEEKLFFGSGTQLSVL.

The CDR3 is CASSEARFSEAFF. CDR3 in DNA: TGTGCCAGCAGTGAAGCGCGATTTTCTGAAGCTTTCTTT. The chain joins TRBV2 to TRBJ1-1, with no clear D. This CDR3 comprises 13 residues. Trimming shortened V by 0 bases and J by 6 bases, and 8 bases separated the two germline ends. Germline CDR1 reads SNHLY; CDR2 reads FYNNEI.